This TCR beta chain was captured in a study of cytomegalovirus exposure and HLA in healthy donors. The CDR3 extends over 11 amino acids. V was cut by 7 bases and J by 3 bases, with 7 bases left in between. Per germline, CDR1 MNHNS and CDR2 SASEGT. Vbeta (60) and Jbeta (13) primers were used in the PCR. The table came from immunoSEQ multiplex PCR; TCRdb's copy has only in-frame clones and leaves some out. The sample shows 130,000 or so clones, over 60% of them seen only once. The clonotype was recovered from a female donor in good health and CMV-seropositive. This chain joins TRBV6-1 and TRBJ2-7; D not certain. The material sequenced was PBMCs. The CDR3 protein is CASTTNYEQYF. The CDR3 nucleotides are TGTGCCAGCACTACTAACTACGAGCAGTACTTC.